Sequencing of this TCR beta chain was carried out in a study of T cells in Graves' hyperthyroidism and ophthalmopathy. This clonotype has only a few counts. Its antigen is undetermined. The study's findings and limits: Model predictions of ophthalmopathy came a median around 6.5 months before onset.

Patients aged 18 to 65 had newly diagnosed hyperthyroidism of under 2 months' duration. The investigators amplified TCR beta CDR3 regions from RNA transcripts. Researchers ran a first-round RT-PCR on the TCR CDR3 using the HTBI primer set. From the multiplex PCR reads, TCRdb called clonotypes with MiXCR, one entry per CDR3 protein. The sample holds a few hundred thousand distinct CDR3 sequences, 14% seen once. Per germline, CDR1 MNHEY and CDR2 SVGEGT. CDR3 length: 14 residues. V trimming: 11 bases; J trimming: 3 bases; junction bases outside the gene matches: 10. Sequenced: blood. J is TRBJ2-1 and V is TRBV6-2 or TRBV6-3; TRBD1 agrees at 7 bases. The receptor was derived from a woman aged 25 to 39 with Graves' hyperthyroidism that later progressed to Graves' ophthalmopathy. CDR3 sequence: CAGGNRGGYNEQFF. CDR3 DNA: TGTGCCGGAGGTAACAGGGGCGGCTACAATGAGCAGTTCTTC.